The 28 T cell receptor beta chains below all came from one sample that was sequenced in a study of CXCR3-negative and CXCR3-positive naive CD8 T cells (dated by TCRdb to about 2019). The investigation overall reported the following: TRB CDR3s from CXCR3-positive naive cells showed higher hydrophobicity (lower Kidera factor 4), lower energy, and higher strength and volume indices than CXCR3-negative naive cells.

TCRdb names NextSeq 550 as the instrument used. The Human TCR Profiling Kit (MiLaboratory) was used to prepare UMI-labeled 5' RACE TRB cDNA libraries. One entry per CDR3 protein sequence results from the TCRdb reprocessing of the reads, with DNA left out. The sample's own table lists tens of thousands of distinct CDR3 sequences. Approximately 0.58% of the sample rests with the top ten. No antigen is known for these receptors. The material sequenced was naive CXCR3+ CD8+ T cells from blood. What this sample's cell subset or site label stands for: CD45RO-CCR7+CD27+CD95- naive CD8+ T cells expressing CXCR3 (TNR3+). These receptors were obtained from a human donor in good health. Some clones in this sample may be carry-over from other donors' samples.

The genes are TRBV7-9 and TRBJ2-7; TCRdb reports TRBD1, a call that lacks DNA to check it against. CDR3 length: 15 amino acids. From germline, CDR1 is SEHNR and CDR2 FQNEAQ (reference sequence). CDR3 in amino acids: CASSLERTPRPEQYF. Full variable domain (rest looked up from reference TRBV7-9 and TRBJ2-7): DTGVSQNPRHKITKRGQNVTFRCDPISEHNRLYWYRQTLGQGPEFLTYFQNEAQLEKSRLLSDRFSAERPKGSFSTLEIQRTEQGDSAMYLCASSLERTPRPEQYFGPGTRLTVT.

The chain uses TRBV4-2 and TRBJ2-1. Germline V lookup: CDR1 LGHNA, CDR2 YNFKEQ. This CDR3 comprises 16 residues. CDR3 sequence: CASSPPRIGSYNEQFF.

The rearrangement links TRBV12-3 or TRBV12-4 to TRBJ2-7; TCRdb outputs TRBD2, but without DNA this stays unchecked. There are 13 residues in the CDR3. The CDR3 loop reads CASSLPHEGQQYF.

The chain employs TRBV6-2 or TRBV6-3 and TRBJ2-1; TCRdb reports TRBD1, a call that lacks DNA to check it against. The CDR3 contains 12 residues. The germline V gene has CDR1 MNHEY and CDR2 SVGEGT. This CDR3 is CASSPPRGEQFF.

The CDR3 sequence: CASSLVDTELYNSPLHF. The V and J genes are TRBV7-9 and TRBJ1-6; TCRdb calls TRBD1, which cannot be checked without DNA. The germline CDR1 and CDR2 sequences are SEHNR and FQNEAQ (reference sequence). The CDR3 length is 17 residues.

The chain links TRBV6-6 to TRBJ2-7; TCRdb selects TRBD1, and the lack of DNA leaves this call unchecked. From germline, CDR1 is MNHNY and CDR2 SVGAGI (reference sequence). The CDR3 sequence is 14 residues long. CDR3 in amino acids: CASSPGRQNYEQYF.

The CDR3 is CASRGMNTEAFF. The chain couples TRBV28 to TRBJ1-1. Germline CDR1 reads MDHEN; CDR2 reads SYDVKM. The CDR3 loop spans 12 amino acids.

CDR3 region: CASSLGRGTGYGYTF. This chain links TRBV28 with TRBJ1-2; the TCRdb D gene call, TRBD1, has no DNA to confirm it. The CDR3 loop spans 15 amino acids. CDR1 is MDHEN, CDR2 SYDVKM, per germline.

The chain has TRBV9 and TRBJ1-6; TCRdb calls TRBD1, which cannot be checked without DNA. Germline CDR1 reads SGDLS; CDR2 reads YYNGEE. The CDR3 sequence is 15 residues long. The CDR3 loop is CASSVGGQGGSPLHF. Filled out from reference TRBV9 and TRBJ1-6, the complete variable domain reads DSGVTQTPKHLITATGQRVTLRCSPRSGDLSVYWYQQSLDQGLQFLIQYYNGEERAKGNILERFSAQQFPDLHSELNLSSLELGDSALYFCASSVGGQGGSPLHFGNGTRLTVT.

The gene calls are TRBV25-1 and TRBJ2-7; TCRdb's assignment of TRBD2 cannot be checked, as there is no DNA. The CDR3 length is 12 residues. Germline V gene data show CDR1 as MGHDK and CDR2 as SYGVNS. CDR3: CATQGLAGEQYF.

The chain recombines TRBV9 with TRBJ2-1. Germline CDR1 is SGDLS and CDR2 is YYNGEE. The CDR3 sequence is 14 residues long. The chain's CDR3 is CASSGGPDYNEQFF. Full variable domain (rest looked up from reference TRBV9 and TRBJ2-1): DSGVTQTPKHLITATGQRVTLRCSPRSGDLSVYWYQQSLDQGLQFLIQYYNGEERAKGNILERFSAQQFPDLHSELNLSSLELGDSALYFCASSGGPDYNEQFFGPGTRLTVL.

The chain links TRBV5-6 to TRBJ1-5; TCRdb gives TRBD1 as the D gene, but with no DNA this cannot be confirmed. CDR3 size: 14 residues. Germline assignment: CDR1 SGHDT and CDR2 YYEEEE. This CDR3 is CASSSTAYNQPQHF.

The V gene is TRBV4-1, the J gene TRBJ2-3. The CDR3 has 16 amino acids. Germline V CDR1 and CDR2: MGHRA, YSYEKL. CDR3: CASSQDMAGGTDTQYF.

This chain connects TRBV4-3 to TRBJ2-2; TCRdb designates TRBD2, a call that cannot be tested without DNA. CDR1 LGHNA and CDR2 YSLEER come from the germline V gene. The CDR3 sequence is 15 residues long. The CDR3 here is CASSQQGLTTGELFF.

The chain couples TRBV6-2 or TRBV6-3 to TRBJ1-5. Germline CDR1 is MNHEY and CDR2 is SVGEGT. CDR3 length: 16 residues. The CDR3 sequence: CASTDRLLYSNQPQHF.

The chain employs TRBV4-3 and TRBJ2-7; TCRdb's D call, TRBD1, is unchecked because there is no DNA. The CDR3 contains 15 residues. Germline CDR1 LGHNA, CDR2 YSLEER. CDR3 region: CASSQSEGARYEQYF.

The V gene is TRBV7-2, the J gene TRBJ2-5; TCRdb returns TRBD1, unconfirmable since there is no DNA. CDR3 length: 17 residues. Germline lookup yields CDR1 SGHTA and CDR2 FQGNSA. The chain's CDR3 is CASSLAGPGSYQETQYF.

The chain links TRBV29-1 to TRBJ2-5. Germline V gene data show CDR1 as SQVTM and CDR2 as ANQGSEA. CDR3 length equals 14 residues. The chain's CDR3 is CSAIYVGMGETQYF.

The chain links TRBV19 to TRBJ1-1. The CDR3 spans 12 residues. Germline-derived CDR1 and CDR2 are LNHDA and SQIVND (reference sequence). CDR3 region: CASSPSGSEAFF.

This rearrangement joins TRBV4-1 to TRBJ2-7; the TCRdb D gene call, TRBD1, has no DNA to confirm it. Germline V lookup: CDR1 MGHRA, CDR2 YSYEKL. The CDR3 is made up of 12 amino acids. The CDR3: CASSQQGYEQYF.

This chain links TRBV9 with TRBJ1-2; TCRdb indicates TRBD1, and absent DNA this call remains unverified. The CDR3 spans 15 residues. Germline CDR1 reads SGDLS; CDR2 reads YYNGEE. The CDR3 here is CASSAEGEGRYGYTF.

The CDR3 is CASSLAGQTGELFF. This sequence joins TRBV6-5 and TRBJ2-2; TCRdb indicates TRBD2, and absent DNA this call remains unverified. Germline V gene lookup returns CDR1 MNHEY and CDR2 SVGAGI. This CDR3 spans 14 amino acids.

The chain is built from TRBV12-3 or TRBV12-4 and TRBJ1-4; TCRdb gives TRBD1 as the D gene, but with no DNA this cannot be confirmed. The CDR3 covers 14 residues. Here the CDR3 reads CASSFGGFGEKLFF.

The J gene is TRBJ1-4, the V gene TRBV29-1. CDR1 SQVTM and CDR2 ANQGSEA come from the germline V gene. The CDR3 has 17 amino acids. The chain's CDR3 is CSVGGDGISSGGEKLFF.

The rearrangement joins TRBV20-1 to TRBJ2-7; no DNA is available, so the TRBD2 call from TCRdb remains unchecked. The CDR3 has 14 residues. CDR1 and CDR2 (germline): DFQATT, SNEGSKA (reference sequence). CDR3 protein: CSARTSGTSYEQYF.

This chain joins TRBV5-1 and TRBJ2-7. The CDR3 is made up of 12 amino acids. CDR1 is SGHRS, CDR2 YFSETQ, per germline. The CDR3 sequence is CASSLETSEQYF.

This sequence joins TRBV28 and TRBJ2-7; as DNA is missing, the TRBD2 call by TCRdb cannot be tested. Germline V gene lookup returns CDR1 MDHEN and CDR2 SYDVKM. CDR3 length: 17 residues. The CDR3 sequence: CASSLGEGSFSHYEQYF.

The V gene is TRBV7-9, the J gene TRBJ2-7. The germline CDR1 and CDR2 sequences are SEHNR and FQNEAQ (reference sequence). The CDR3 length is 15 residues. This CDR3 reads CASSLSYDTAYEQYF.